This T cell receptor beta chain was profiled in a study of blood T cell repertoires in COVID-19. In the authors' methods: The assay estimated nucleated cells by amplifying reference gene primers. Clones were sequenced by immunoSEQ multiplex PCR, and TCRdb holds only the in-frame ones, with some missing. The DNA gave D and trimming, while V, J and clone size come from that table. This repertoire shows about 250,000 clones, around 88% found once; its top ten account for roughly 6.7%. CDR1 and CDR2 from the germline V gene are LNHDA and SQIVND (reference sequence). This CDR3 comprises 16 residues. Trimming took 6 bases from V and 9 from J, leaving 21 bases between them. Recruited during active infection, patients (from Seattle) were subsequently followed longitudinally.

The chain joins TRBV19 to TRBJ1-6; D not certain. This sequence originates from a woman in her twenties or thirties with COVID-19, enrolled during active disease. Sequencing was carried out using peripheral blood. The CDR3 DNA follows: TGTGCCAGTAGACAAGGCCCCATTGAAGGAGGTTCACCCCTCCACTTT. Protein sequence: CASRQGPIEGGSPLHF.